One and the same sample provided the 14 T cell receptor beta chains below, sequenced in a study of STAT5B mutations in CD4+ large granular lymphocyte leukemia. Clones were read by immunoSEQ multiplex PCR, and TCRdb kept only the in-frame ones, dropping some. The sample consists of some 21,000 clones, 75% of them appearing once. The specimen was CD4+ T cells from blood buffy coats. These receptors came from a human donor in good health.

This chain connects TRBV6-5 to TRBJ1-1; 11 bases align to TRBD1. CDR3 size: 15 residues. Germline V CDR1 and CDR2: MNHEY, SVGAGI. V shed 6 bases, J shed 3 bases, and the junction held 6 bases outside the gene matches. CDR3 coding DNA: TGTGCCAGCAGAGGACAGGGGGCGGGAGACACTGAAGCTTTCTTT. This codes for CASRGQGAGDTEAFF.

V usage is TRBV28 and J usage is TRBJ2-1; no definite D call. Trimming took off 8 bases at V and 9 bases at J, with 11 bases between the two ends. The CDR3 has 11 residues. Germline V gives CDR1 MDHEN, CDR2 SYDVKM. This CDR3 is CASCRGSEQFF. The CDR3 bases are TGTGCCAGCTGTCGAGGCAGTGAGCAGTTCTTC. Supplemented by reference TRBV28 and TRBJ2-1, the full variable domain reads DVKVTQSSRYLVKRTGEKVFLECVQDMDHENMFWYRQDPGLGLRLIYFSYDVKMKEKGDIPEGYSVSREKKERFSLILESASTNQTSMYLCASCRGSEQFFGPGTRLTVL.

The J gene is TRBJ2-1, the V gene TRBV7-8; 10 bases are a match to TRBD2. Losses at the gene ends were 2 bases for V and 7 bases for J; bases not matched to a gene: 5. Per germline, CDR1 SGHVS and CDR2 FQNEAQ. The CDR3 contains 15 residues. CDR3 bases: TGTGCCAGCAGCTTAATTGGACTAGCGGTTAATGAGCAGTTCTTC. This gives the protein CASSLIGLAVNEQFF.

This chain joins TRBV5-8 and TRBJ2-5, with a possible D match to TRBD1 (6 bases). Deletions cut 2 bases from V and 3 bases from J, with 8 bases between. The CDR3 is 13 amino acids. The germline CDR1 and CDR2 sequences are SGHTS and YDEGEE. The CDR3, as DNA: TGTGCCAGCAGCTTTCACAGGGAAGAGACCCAGTACTTC. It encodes CASSFHREETQYF.

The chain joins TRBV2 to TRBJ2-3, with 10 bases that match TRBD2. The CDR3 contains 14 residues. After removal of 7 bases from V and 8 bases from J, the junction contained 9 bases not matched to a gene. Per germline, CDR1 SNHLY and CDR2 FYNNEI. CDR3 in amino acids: CASMGASGSGTQYF. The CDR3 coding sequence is TGTGCCAGCATGGGGGCTAGCGGGAGTGGTACGCAGTATTTT.

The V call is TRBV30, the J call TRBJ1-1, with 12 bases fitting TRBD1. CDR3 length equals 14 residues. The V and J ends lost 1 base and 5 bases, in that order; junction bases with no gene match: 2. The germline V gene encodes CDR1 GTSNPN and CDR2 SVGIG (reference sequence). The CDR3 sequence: CAWSGDRGQTEAFF. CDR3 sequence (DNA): TGTGCCTGGAGTGGGGACAGGGGGCAAACTGAAGCTTTCTTT.

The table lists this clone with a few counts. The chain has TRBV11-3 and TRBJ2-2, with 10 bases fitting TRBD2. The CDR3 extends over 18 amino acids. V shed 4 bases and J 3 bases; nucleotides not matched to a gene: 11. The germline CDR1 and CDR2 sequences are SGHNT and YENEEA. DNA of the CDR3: TGTGCCAGCAGCTACGGACTAGCGGTCTTCCGGGACACCGGGGAGCTGTTTTTT. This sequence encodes CASSYGLAVFRDTGELFF.

CDR3 DNA: TGTGCCAGCAGCTTAGGAGAGGTCGGAGGCACTGAAGCTTTCTTT. Its translation: CASSLGEVGGTEAFF. The chain is built from TRBV11-3 and TRBJ1-1; D is unresolved. The CDR3 consists of 15 residues. V was cut by 1 base and J by 4 bases, with 13 bases left in between. In germline, CDR1 is SGHNT, CDR2 YENEEA.

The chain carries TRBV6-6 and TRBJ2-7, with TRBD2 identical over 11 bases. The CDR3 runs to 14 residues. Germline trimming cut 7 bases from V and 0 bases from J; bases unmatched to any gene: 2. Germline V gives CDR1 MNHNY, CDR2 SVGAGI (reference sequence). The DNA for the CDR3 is TGTGCCAGCAAGACTAGCGGGAACTCCTACGAGCAGTACTTC. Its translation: CASKTSGNSYEQYF.

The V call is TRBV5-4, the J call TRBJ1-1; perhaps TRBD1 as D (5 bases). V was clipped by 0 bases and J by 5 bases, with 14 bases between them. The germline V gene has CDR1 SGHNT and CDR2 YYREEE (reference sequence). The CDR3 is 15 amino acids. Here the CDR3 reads CASSLGGAVETEAFF. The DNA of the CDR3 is TGTGCCAGCAGCTTGGGCGGGGCCGTGGAGACTGAAGCTTTCTTT.

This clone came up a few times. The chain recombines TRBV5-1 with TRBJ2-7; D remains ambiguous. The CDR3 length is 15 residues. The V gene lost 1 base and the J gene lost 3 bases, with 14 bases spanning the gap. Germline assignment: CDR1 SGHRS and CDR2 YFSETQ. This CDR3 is CASSLLSSGFYEQYF. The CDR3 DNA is TGCGCCAGCAGCTTGCTCAGCTCAGGATTCTACGAGCAGTACTTC.

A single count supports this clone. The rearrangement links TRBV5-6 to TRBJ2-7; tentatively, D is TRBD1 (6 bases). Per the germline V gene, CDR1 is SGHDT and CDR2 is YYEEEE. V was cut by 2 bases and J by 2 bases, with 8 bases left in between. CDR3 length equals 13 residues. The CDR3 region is CASSLTGTYEQYF. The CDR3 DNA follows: TGTGCCAGCAGCTTAACAGGGACCTACGAGCAGTACTTC.

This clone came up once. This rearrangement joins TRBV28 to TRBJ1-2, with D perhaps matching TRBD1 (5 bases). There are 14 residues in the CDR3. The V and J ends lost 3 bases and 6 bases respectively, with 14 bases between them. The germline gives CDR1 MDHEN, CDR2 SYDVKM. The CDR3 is CASSFQRGGDGYTF. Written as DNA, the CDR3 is TGTGCCAGCAGTTTCCAGCGGGGGGGTGATGGCTACACCTTC.

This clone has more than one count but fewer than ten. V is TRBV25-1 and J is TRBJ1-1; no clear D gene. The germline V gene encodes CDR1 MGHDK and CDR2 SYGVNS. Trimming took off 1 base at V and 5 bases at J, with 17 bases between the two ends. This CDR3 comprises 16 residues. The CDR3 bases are TGTGCCAGCAGTGAATCCCCCGGGAGGATGGTAACTGAAGCTTTCTTT. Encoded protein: CASSESPGRMVTEAFF. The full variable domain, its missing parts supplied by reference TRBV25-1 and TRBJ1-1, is EADIYQTPRYLVIGTGKKITLECSQTMGHDKMYWYQQDPGMELHLIHYSYGVNSTEKGDLSSESTVSRIRTEHFPLTLESARPSHTSQYLCASSESPGRMVTEAFFGQGTRLTVV.